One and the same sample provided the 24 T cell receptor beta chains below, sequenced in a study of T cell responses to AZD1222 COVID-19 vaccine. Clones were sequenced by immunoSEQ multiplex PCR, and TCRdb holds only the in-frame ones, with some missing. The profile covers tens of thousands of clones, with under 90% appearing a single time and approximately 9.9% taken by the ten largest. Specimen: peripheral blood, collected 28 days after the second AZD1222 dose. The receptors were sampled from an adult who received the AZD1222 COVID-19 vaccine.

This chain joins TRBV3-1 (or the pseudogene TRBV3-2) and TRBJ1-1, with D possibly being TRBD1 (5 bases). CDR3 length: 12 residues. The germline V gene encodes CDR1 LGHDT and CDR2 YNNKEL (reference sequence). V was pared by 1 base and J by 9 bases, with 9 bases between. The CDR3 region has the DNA TGTGCCAGCAGCCAAGGACAGACCAAAGCTTTCTTT. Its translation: CASSQGQTKAFF.

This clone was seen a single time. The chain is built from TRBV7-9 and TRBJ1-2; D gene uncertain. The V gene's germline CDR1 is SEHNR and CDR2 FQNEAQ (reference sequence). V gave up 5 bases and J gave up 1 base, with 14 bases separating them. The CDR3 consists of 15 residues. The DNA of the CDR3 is TGTGCCAGCAGCACCTACACTGGACGTAACTATGGCTACACCTTC. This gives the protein CASSTYTGRNYGYTF.

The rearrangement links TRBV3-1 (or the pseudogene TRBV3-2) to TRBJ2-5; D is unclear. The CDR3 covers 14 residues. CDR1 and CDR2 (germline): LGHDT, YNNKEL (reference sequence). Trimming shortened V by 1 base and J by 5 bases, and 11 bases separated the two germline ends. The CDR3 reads CASSQVRPEETQYF. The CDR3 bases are TGTGCCAGCAGCCAAGTGAGGCCGGAGGAGACCCAGTACTTC.

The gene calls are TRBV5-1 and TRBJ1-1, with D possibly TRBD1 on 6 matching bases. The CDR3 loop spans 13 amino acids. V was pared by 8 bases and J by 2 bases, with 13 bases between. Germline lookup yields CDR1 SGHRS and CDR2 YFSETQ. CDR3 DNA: TGCGCCAGTCGACAGGCGGCCAACACTGAAGCTTTCTTT. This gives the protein CASRQAANTEAFF.

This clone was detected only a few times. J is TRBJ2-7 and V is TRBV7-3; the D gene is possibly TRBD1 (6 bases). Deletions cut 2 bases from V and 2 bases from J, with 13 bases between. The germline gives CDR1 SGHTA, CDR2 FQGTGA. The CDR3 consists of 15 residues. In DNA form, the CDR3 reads TGTGCCAGCAGCTTATCGTCAGGGGTCCCCTACGAGCAGTACTTC. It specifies CASSLSSGVPYEQYF.

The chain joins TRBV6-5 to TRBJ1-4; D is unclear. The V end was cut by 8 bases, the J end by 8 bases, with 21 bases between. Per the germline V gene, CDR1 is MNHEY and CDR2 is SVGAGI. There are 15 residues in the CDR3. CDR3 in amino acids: CASAPAGRDREKLFF. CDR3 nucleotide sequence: TGTGCCAGCGCCCCCGCGGGAAGGGATAGGGAAAAACTGTTTTTT.

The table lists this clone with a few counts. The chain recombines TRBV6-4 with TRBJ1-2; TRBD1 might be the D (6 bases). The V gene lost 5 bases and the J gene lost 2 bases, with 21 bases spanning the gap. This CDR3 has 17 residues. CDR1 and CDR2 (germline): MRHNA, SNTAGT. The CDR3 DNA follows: TGTGCCAGCAGTACAACACATAGGGCCGGACAGAACTATGGCTACACCTTC. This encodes CASSTTHRAGQNYGYTF.

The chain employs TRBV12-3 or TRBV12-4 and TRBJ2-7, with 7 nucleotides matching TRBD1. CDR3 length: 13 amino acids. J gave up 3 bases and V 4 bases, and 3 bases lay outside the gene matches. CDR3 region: CASSWDSLYEQYF. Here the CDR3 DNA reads TGTGCCAGCAGTTGGGACAGCCTCTACGAGCAGTACTTC.

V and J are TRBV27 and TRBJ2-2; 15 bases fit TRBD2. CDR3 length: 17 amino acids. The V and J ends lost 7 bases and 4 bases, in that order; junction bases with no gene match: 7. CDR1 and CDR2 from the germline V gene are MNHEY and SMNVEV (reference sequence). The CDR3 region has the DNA TGTGCCAGCATTGGACTAGCGGGAGGGCGCAGCACCGGGGAGCTGTTTTTT. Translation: CASIGLAGGRSTGELFF.

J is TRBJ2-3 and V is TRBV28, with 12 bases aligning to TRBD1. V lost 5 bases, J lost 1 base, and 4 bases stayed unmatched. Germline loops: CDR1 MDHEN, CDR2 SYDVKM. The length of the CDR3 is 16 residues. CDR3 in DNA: TGTGCCAGCAGTACCGGGACAGGGGGCGGCACAGATACGCAGTATTTT. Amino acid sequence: CASSTGTGGGTDTQYF.

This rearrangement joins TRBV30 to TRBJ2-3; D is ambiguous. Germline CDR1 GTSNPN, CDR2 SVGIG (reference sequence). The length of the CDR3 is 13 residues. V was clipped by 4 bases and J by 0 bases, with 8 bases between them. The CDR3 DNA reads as TGTGCCTGGACAGAAGGTAGCACAGATACGCAGTATTTT. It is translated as CAWTEGSTDTQYF.

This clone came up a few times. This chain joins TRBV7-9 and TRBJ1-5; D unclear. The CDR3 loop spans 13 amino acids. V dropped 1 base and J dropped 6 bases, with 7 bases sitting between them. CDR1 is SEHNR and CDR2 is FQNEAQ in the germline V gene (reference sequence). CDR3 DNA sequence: TGTGCCAGCAGCTTAGTGGGATTTCAGCCCCAGCATTTT. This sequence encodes CASSLVGFQPQHF.

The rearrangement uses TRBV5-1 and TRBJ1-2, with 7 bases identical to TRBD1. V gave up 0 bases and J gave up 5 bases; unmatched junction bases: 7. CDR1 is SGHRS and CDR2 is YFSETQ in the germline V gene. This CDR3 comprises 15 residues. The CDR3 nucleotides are TGCGCCAGCAGCTTGGCGGTGGGACAGTTTTATGGCTACACCTTC. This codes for CASSLAVGQFYGYTF.

The CDR3 region is CAWSQTVNTEAFF. Written as DNA, the CDR3 is TGTGCCTGGTCCCAGACAGTGAACACTGAAGCTTTCTTT. J is TRBJ1-1 and V is TRBV30; tentative D call: TRBD1 (5 bases). This CDR3 has 13 residues. Per germline, CDR1 GTSNPN and CDR2 SVGIG (reference sequence). V was cut by 5 bases and J by 0 bases, with 10 bases left in between.

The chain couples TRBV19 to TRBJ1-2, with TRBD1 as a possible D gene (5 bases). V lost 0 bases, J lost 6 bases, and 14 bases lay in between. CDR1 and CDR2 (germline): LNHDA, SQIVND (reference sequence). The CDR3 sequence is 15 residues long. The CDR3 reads CASSIDQGAADGYTF. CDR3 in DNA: TGTGCCAGTAGTATAGATCAAGGGGCAGCGGATGGCTACACCTTC.

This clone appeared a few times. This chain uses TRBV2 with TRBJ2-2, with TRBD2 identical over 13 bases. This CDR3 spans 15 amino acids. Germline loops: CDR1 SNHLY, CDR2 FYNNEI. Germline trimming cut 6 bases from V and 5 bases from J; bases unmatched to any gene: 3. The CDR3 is CASRGTSGVTGELFF. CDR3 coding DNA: TGTGCCAGCAGGGGGACTAGCGGGGTGACCGGGGAGCTGTTTTTT.

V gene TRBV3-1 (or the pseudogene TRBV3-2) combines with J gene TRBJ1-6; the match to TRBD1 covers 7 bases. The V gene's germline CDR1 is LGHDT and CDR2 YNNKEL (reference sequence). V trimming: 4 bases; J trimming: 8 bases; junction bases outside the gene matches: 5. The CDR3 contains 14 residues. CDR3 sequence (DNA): TGTGCCAGCAGCCTCAGACAGGGCGATTCACCCCTCCACTTT. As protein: CASSLRQGDSPLHF.

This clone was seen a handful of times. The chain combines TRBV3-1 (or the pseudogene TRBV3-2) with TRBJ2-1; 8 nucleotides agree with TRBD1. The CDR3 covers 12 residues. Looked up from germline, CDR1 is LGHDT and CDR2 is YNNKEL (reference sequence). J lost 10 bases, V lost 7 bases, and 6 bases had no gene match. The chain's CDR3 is CASNRGVGEQFF. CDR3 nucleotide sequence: TGTGCCAGCAACAGGGGGGTAGGGGAGCAGTTCTTC.

Here the CDR3 DNA reads TGCGCCAGCAGTAGGGGAGGTGGCACTGAAGCTTTCTTT. Residues: CASSRGGGTEAFF. The chain employs TRBV10-1 and TRBJ1-1; D is perhaps TRBD1 (5 bases). Germline CDR1 and CDR2: WNHNN and SYGVQD (reference sequence). The CDR3 extends over 13 amino acids. The V gene lost 5 bases and the J gene lost 4 bases, with 11 bases spanning the gap.

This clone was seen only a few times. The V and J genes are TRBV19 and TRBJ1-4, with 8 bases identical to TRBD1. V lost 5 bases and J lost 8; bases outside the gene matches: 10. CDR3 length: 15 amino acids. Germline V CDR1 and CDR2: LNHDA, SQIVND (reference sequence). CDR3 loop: CASSPPGTGGEKLFF. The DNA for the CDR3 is TGTGCCAGTAGTCCCCCCGGGACAGGAGGAGAAAAACTGTTTTTT.

The CDR3 is CASSLDSFTEAFF. In nucleotides, the CDR3 is TGTGCCAGCAGCTTGGACTCTTTCACTGAAGCTTTCTTT. The chain has TRBV5-4 and TRBJ1-1; D is unresolved. This CDR3 region has 13 residues. In germline, CDR1 is SGHNT, CDR2 YYREEE (reference sequence). V was cut by 0 bases and J by 4 bases, with 7 bases left in between.

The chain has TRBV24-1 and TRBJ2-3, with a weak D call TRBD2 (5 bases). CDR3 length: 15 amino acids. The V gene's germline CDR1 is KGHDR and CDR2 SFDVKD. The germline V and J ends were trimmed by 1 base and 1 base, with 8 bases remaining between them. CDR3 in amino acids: CATSDFGVRTDTQYF. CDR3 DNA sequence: TGTGCCACCAGTGATTTCGGGGTGCGCACAGATACGCAGTATTTT.

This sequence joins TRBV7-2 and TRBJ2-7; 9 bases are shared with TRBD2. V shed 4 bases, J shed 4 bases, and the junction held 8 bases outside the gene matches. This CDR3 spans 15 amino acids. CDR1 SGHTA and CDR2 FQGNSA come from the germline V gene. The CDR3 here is CASSSSGLADYEQYF. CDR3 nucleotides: TGTGCCAGCAGCTCGTCGGGACTAGCAGATTACGAGCAGTACTTC.

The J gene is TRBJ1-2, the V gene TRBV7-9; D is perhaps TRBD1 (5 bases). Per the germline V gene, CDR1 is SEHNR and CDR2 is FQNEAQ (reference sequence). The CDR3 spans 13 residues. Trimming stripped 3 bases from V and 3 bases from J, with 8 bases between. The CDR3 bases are TGTGCCAGCAGCTTGGGGACTCACTATGGCTACACCTTC. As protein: CASSLGTHYGYTF. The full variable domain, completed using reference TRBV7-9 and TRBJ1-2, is DTGVSQNPRHKITKRGQNVTFRCDPISEHNRLYWYRQTLGQGPEFLTYFQNEAQLEKSRLLSDRFSAERPKGSFSTLEIQRTEQGDSAMYLCASSLGTHYGYTFGSGTRLTVV.